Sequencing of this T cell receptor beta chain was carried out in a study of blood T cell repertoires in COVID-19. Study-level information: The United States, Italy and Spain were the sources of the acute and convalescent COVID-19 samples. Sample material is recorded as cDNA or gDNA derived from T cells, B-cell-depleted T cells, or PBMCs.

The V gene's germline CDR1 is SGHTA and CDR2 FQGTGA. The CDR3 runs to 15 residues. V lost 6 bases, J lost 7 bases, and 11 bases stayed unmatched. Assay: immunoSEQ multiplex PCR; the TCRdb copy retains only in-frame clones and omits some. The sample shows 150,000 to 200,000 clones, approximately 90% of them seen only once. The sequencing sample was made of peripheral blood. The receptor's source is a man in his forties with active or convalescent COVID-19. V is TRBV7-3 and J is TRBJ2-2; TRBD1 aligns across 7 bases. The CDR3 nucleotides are TGTGCCAGCAGTCGGGACAGCTCCCGATACGGGGAGCTGTTTTTT. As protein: CASSRDSSRYGELFF.